Listed below are T cell receptor beta chains from one sample, sequenced in a study of T cells in localized non-small cell lung cancer. TCRdb's copy holds only in-frame clones and misses some; the assay was immunoSEQ multiplex PCR. There are fewer than 35,000 clones in the sample; 85% to 90% occur only once, and around 2.9% lies in the top ten. The sequenced sample was peripheral blood, obtained before any cancer treatment. The source of these receptors is a female donor aged 60 or older with stage I lung adenocarcinoma. The CDR3 runs from the conserved cysteine through the conserved F or W. The order of the fields is D gene, J gene, V gene, clone size, CDR3 protein, CDR3 DNA. D genes are given only for firm matches. Expanded clones get a size class; other rows say once, few or many, or leave the size out.

D gene: TRBD2
J gene: TRBJ2-5
V gene: TRBV28
clone size: once
CDR3 protein: CASQTGGRTQETQYF
CDR3 DNA: TGTGCCAGCCAAACGGGGGGAAGAACTCAAGAGACCCAGTACTTC

D gene: .
J gene: TRBJ1-5
V gene: TRBV6-1
clone size: .
CDR3 protein: CASGTTNQPQHF
CDR3 DNA: TGTGCCAGCGGGACCACAAATCAGCCCCAGCATTTT

D gene: .
J gene: TRBJ2-7
V gene: TRBV27
clone size: .
CDR3 protein: CASSLLFRSSYEQYF
CDR3 DNA: TGTGCCAGCAGTTTATTATTCCGTAGTTCCTACGAGCAGTACTTC

D gene: TRBD2
J gene: TRBJ2-7
V gene: TRBV20-1
clone size: .
CDR3 protein: CSAGGVYEQYF
CDR3 DNA: TGCAGTGCTGGGGGGGTCTACGAGCAGTACTTC

D gene: .
J gene: TRBJ1-1
V gene: TRBV7-2
clone size: .
CDR3 protein: CASSLGVSNTEAFF
CDR3 DNA: TGTGCCAGCAGCTTAGGTGTCTCGAACACTGAAGCTTTCTTT

D gene: .
J gene: TRBJ2-7
V gene: TRBV19
clone size: .
CDR3 protein: CASSISLGGTYEQYF
CDR3 DNA: TGTGCCAGTAGTATCTCCCTAGGCGGTACCTACGAGCAGTACTTC

D gene: .
J gene: TRBJ2-7
V gene: TRBV6-6
clone size: few
CDR3 protein: CASSYSGDIDYEQYF
CDR3 DNA: TGTGCCAGCAGTTACTCGGGGGACATCGACTACGAGCAGTACTTC

D gene: .
J gene: TRBJ2-5
V gene: TRBV19
clone size: .
CDR3 protein: CASSINYEGFETQYF
CDR3 DNA: TGTGCCAGTAGTATTAATTATGAGGGGTTTGAGACCCAGTACTTC

D gene: TRBD2
J gene: TRBJ2-1
V gene: TRBV7-3
clone size: .
CDR3 protein: CASSLSVAGASDEQFF
CDR3 DNA: TGTGCCAGCAGCTTAAGTGTGGCGGGAGCAAGCGATGAGCAGTTCTTC

D gene: TRBD2
J gene: TRBJ2-5
V gene: TRBV27
clone size: .
CDR3 protein: CASSPGVSSGTQETQYF
CDR3 DNA: TGTGCCAGCAGTCCGGGTGTTTCTAGCGGCACCCAAGAGACCCAGTACTTC

D gene: .
J gene: TRBJ1-2
V gene: TRBV5-4
clone size: .
CDR3 protein: CASSPGGPHYGYTF
CDR3 DNA: TGTGCCAGCAGCCCCGGTGGACCCCACTATGGCTACACCTTC